The rows below give T cell receptor beta chains drawn from one sample of a study of blood T cell repertoires in COVID-19. TCRdb's copy holds only in-frame clones and misses some; the assay was immunoSEQ multiplex PCR. The profile covers about 32,000 clones, with approximately 89% appearing a single time and approximately 40% taken by the ten largest. The specimen sequenced was peripheral blood. The receptor source for this set is a man in his 60s with active or convalescent COVID-19. The CDR3 runs from the conserved cysteine through the conserved F or W. A D gene is named only where the DNA matches it firmly. Some rows have no size entry. The others give once, few or many, or a class for an expanded clone.

size | J | D | V | DNA | CDR3
. | TRBJ1-3 | . | TRBV27 | TGTGCCAGCAGTTTATCGCCTCAGGGAAACACCATATATTTT | CASSLSPQGNTIYF
. | TRBJ2-2 | . | TRBV7-6 | TGTGCCAGCAGCTTGGTCGCGGGGCCCGACACCGGGGAGCTGTTTTTT | CASSLVAGPDTGELFF
. | TRBJ2-3 | TRBD1 | TRBV7-6 | TGTGCCAGCAGCTTAGGGGGGACAGGGGGCACAGATACGCAGTATTTT | CASSLGGTGGTDTQYF
. | TRBJ1-5 | . | TRBV19 | TGTGCCAGTAGTATGGGATCGCAGGGATTTGCGGTCCAGCATTTT | CASSMGSQGFAVQHF
. | TRBJ1-2 | . | TRBV6-5 | TGTGCCAGCAGTTACAGCTCAAGGCCCGAGGGTGGCTACACCTTC | CASSYSSRPEGGYTF
. | TRBJ2-2 | TRBD1 | TRBV28 | TGTGCCAGCAGTTTCTGGGGACAGGGTACCGGGGAGCTGTTTTTT | CASSFWGQGTGELFF
. | TRBJ1-3 | TRBD1 | TRBV5-6 | TGTGCCAGCAGCTCCCGGGACAGGGGGCTCTCTGGAAACACCATATATTTT | CASSSRDRGLSGNTIYF
. | TRBJ2-1 | TRBD1 | TRBV27 | TGTGCCAGCACCAAGGACAGGGTGGGGAATGAGCAGTTCTTC | CASTKDRVGNEQFF
. | TRBJ1-1 | . | TRBV29-1 | TGCAGCGTTACCAAAGGGGTCTTGAACACTGAAGCTTTCTTT | CSVTKGVLNTEAFF
. | TRBJ1-3 | . | TRBV30 | TGTGCCTGGAGTGTAGTAGCGGACACCATATATTTT | CAWSVVADTIYF
. | TRBJ2-1 | TRBD2 | TRBV29-1 | TGCAGCTTGACCGGGACTAGCGGGGGGAACTACAATGAGCAGTTCTTC | CSLTGTSGGNYNEQFF
. | TRBJ2-4 | TRBD2 | TRBV4-1 | TGCGCCAGCAGCCAAGAGCCTAGCGGGGCAAAAAACATTCAGTACTTC | CASSQEPSGAKNIQYF
few | TRBJ1-2 | TRBD1 | TRBV19 | TGTGCCAGTAGTCGGGGACAGGGCCTCTATGGCTACACCTTC | CASSRGQGLYGYTF
. | TRBJ2-3 | . | TRBV14 | TGTGCCAGCAGCCAATCCTTAGGAGGGGCAGATACGCAGTATTTT | CASSQSLGGADTQYF
. | TRBJ2-6 | . | TRBV21-1 | TGTGCCAGCAGCAAATTACAGCATGTCTCTGGGGCCAACGTCCTGACTTTC | CASSKLQHVSGANVLTF
. | TRBJ2-1 | . | TRBV2 | TGTGCCAGCAGCCTTACCCGAACACCCTACAATGAGCAGTTCTTC | CASSLTRTPYNEQFF
. | TRBJ2-5 | TRBD1 | TRBV2 | TGTGCCAGTGGGACAGGGTGGGAGACCCAGTACTTC | CASGTGWETQYF
. | TRBJ1-3 | . | TRBV7-2 | TGTGCCAGCAGCTTAGGCAGGGCGTCTGGAAACACCATATATTTT | CASSLGRASGNTIYF
. | TRBJ1-3 | . | TRBV19 | TGTGCCAGTAGTACCCGGGACAAGCGAAACACCATATATTTT | CASSTRDKRNTIYF
. | TRBJ2-3 | TRBD2 | TRBV5-1 | TGCGCCAGCAGCACCCAAACCTCGACTAGCGGAAGCACAGATACGCAGTATTTT | CASSTQTSTSGSTDTQYF
. | TRBJ1-1 | TRBD1 | TRBV15 | TGTGCCACCAGCGGACAGGGGACGTACACTGAAGCTTTCTTT | CATSGQGTYTEAFF
. | TRBJ1-2 | TRBD1 | TRBV19 | TGTGCCAGCAGACAGGGACTCCCCTATGGCTACACCTTC | CASRQGLPYGYTF
once | TRBJ1-3 | TRBD1 | TRBV4-2 | TGTGCCAGCAGCCAATGGGGACAGTCTGGAAACACCATATATTTT | CASSQWGQSGNTIYF
. | TRBJ1-2 | TRBD1 | TRBV2 | TGTGCCAGCAGTGACCCCGGGACAGACGAATTC | CASSDPGTDEF
. | TRBJ1-2 | . | TRBV5-4 | TGTGCCAGCAGCTTTTACCCCTCGGACTATGGCTACACCTTC | CASSFYPSDYGYTF
. | TRBJ2-1 | TRBD1 | TRBV5-1 | TGCGCCAGCAGCTCAGGGGGCTCGGGTGAGCAGTTCTTC | CASSSGGSGEQFF
. | TRBJ1-2 | TRBD1 | TRBV6-5 | TGTGCCAGCAGTTTAGGGGCGGGACAGGGGGCTGGCTACACCTTC | CASSLGAGQGAGYTF